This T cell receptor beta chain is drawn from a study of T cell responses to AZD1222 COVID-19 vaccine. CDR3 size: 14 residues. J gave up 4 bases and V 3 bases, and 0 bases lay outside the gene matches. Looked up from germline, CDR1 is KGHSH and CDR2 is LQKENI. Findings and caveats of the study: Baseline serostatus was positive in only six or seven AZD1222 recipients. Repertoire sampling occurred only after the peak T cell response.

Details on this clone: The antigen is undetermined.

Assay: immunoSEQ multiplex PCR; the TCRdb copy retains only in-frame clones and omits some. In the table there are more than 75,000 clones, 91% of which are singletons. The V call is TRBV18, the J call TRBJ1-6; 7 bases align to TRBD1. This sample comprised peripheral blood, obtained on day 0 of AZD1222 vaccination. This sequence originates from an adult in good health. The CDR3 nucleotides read TGTGCCAGCTCACCGACAGGGTATAATTCACCCCTCCACTTT. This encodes CASSPTGYNSPLHF.